The clone carrying this T cell receptor (beta chain) was detected many times. TCRdb analysed the 5' RACE reads with MiXCR anew, one entry per CDR3 protein. Among more than 300,000 distinct CDR3 sequences listed, approximately 4.3% were seen once. This CDR3 has 14 residues. Germline V gene data show CDR1 as SGHTA and CDR2 as FQGTGA. V lost 5 bases and J lost 14, with 24 bases in between. The data stem from a study of T cells after yellow fever vaccination. The receptor's source is a man in his late teens or twenties who received the YFV17D yellow fever vaccine. Sequencing used PBMCs, obtained 15 days after the yellow fever booster vaccination. V is TRBV7-3 and J is TRBJ2-5; D perhaps matches TRBD1 (5 bases). The CDR3 coding sequence is TGTGCCAGCAGCCCCCGACCCCCGCCAGGGCCCATTTACTTC. This gives the protein CASSPRPPPGPIYF.